These T cell receptor beta chains were read from a single sample in a study of identical twins. One entry per CDR3 protein results from TCRdb running MiXCR on the 5' RACE reads. The sample lists around 370,000 distinct CDR3 sequences, 9% occurring once. The sequencing input was naive T cells sorted from blood. Every receptor here comes from a woman in her forties or fifties in good health. Each CDR3 is given with its conserved first and last residue. The D gene is left open where the match is weak. Size is stated for part of the rows, as once, few or many counts, or as a class when the clone is expanded.

j_gene: TRBJ2-2; v_gene: TRBV20-1; d_gene: -; abundance: -; CDR3nt: TGCAGTGCTAGACTGATGGCCGGGGAGCTGTTTTTT; CDR3aa: CSARLMAGELFF
j_gene: TRBJ1-1; v_gene: TRBV5-6; d_gene: -; abundance: many; CDR3nt: TGTGCCAGCAGCTTGGCTAATCTAGGGGCTGAAGCTTTCTTT; CDR3aa: CASSLANLGAEAFF
j_gene: TRBJ2-5; v_gene: TRBV9; d_gene: -; abundance: few; CDR3nt: TGTGCCAGCAGCGCATTAGGGGGAGGTCAAGAGACCCAGTACTTC; CDR3aa: CASSALGGGQETQYF
j_gene: TRBJ2-1; v_gene: TRBV24-1; d_gene: -; abundance: -; CDR3nt: TGTGCCACGAGTCTAGGGACTGAGCAGTTCTTC; CDR3aa: CATSLGTEQFF
j_gene: TRBJ2-7; v_gene: TRBV5-1; d_gene: TRBD2; abundance: -; CDR3nt: TGCGCCAGCAGCTTGGGACTAGCGGGAGTCTACGAGCAGTACTTC; CDR3aa: CASSLGLAGVYEQYF
j_gene: TRBJ2-1; v_gene: TRBV20-1; d_gene: -; abundance: few; CDR3nt: TGCAGTGCTAGAGATCCAATGGCCGTCTCCTACAATGAGCAGTTCTTC; CDR3aa: CSARDPMAVSYNEQFF
j_gene: TRBJ2-1; v_gene: TRBV3-1; d_gene: -; abundance: -; CDR3nt: TGTGCCAGCAGCCAGGAGCGCCTCTCCTACAATGAGCAGTTCTTC; CDR3aa: CASSQERLSYNEQFF
j_gene: TRBJ2-3; v_gene: TRBV7-2; d_gene: -; abundance: many; CDR3nt: TGTGCCATGCAGCGGACCAACACAGATACGCAGTATTTT; CDR3aa: CAMQRTNTDTQYF
j_gene: TRBJ2-3; v_gene: TRBV12-3/TRBV12-4; d_gene: -; abundance: many; CDR3nt: TGTGCCAGCAAACGGGCTAGCACAGATACGCAGTATTTT; CDR3aa: CASKRASTDTQYF
j_gene: TRBJ2-4; v_gene: TRBV29-1; d_gene: -; abundance: few; CDR3nt: TGCAGCGTTGAACAGGGTCCCATTCAGTACTTC; CDR3aa: CSVEQGPIQYF
j_gene: TRBJ2-1; v_gene: TRBV7-6; d_gene: -; abundance: few; CDR3nt: TGTGCCAGCAGCCTCAGCGGAGAATACCACAATGAGCAGTTCTTC; CDR3aa: CASSLSGEYHNEQFF
j_gene: TRBJ2-3; v_gene: TRBV29-1; d_gene: TRBD2; abundance: few; CDR3nt: TGCAGCGTTGGGGGGGAGGGAGATACGCAGTATTTT; CDR3aa: CSVGGEGDTQYF
j_gene: TRBJ2-2; v_gene: TRBV12-3/TRBV12-4; d_gene: TRBD2; abundance: -; CDR3nt: TGTGCCAGCAGTGTTAGCGGGAGATTGACCGGGGAGCTGTTTTTT; CDR3aa: CASSVSGRLTGELFF
j_gene: TRBJ2-4; v_gene: TRBV7-9; d_gene: TRBD1; abundance: -; CDR3nt: TGTGCCAGCAGCCCCCGATACCGACAGGGATTAGCCAAAAACATTCAGTACTTC; CDR3aa: CASSPRYRQGLAKNIQYF
j_gene: TRBJ1-2; v_gene: TRBV5-6; d_gene: TRBD1; abundance: -; CDR3nt: TGTGCCAGCAGCCGACAGGGTCTCATCTATGGCTACACCTTC; CDR3aa: CASSRQGLIYGYTF
j_gene: TRBJ2-5; v_gene: TRBV7-8; d_gene: TRBD2; abundance: few; CDR3nt: TGTGCCAGTCTGGTAGCGGGAGGAGAGACCCAGTACTTC; CDR3aa: CASLVAGGETQYF
j_gene: TRBJ2-1; v_gene: TRBV24-1; d_gene: TRBD2; abundance: few; CDR3nt: TGTGCCACCAGTGATTTCCCGGGAGGGGGGAATGAGCAGTTCTTC; CDR3aa: CATSDFPGGGNEQFF
j_gene: TRBJ1-5; v_gene: TRBV12-3/TRBV12-4; d_gene: -; abundance: -; CDR3nt: TGTGCCAGCAGTAGATATCAGCCCCAGCATTTT; CDR3aa: CASSRYQPQHF
j_gene: TRBJ2-5; v_gene: TRBV7-9; d_gene: -; abundance: many; CDR3nt: TGTGCCAGCAGCCTCCGGACGGGATCCGAAGAGACCCAGTACTTC; CDR3aa: CASSLRTGSEETQYF
j_gene: TRBJ2-1; v_gene: TRBV5-5; d_gene: -; abundance: -; CDR3nt: TGTGCCAGCAGCTTTGGTCTTAGAGAGCAGTTCTTC; CDR3aa: CASSFGLREQFF
j_gene: TRBJ1-4; v_gene: TRBV4-1; d_gene: -; abundance: -; CDR3nt: TGCGCCAGCAGCCAAGACTTTGGGGCCCGTGGGGAACTGTTTTTT; CDR3aa: CASSQDFGARGELFF
j_gene: TRBJ2-2; v_gene: TRBV19; d_gene: -; abundance: -; CDR3nt: TGTGCCAGTAAGGGTGTCACCGGGGAGCTGTTTTTT; CDR3aa: CASKGVTGELFF
j_gene: TRBJ2-5; v_gene: TRBV20-1; d_gene: TRBD2; abundance: few; CDR3nt: TGCAGTGCCTGGAGCGGGAGATCAGAGACCCAGTACTTC; CDR3aa: CSAWSGRSETQYF
j_gene: TRBJ1-1; v_gene: TRBV4-1; d_gene: -; abundance: few; CDR3nt: TGCGCCAGCACCCAAGAACAAATGAACACTGAAGCTTTCTTT; CDR3aa: CASTQEQMNTEAFF